These T cell receptor beta chains were read from a single sample in a study of Graves' ophthalmopathy and Graves' hyperthyroidism. TCRdb passed the multiplex PCR reads through MiXCR, listing each CDR3 protein once. This repertoire shows a few hundred thousand distinct CDR3 sequences, 39% found once; its top ten account for about 4.2%. The sequenced sample was peripheral blood or thyroid tissue (not recorded which). The receptors were gathered from an adult man with Graves' hyperthyroidism. Each CDR3 is given with its conserved first and last residue. The D gene is left open where the match is weak. The size entry is marked missing in some rows and otherwise reads once, few, many or a size class.

>TRBJ2-5|TRBV24-1|TRBD1|NA
TGTGCCACCAGTGATACCGACAGGGGCCAAGAGACCCAGTACTTC
CATSDTDRGQETQYF
>TRBJ1-5|TRBV6-5|NA|few
TGTGCCAGCAGTACCGCGGCAGGGGGCAATCAGCCCCAGCATTTT
CASSTAAGGNQPQHF
>TRBJ1-5|TRBV19|TRBD1|many
TGTGCCAGTAGTATTACCGGGACAGGGGGCAATCAGCCCCAGCATTTT
CASSITGTGGNQPQHF
>TRBJ2-2|TRBV6-5|NA|NA
TGTGCCAGCAGTTACTCTCCGGGGCGCGATGAGCTGTTTTTT
CASSYSPGRDELFF
>TRBJ2-5|TRBV29-1|TRBD2|NA
TGCAGCGTCACTAGCGGGAGTTGGGAGACCCAGTACTTC
CSVTSGSWETQYF
>TRBJ2-7|TRBV7-6|NA|many
TGTGCCAGCAGCCCGGACGGCGCCGAGCAGTACTTC
CASSPDGAEQYF
>TRBJ1-6|TRBV29-1|TRBD1|NA
TGCAGCAGTTACTCCGGGACAGGGGTTAATTCACCCCTCCACTTT
CSSYSGTGVNSPLHF
>TRBJ2-5|TRBV5-1|TRBD2|few
TGCGCCAGCAGCCCTCTCAGACTAGCGGGAGATGAGACCCAGTACTTC
CASSPLRLAGDETQYF
>TRBJ1-1|TRBV7-8|NA|many
TGTGCCAGCAGCTTAGGGACAGTGATGAACACTGAAGCTTTCTTT
CASSLGTVMNTEAFF
>TRBJ1-4|TRBV5-4|TRBD1|NA
TGTGCCAGCAGCCAGGGACAGCGCAATGAAAAACTGTTTTTT
CASSQGQRNEKLFF
>TRBJ2-7|TRBV7-2|NA|few
TGTGCCAGCAGCCAGTACAGGCGCTCCTACGAGCAGTACTTC
CASSQYRRSYEQYF
>TRBJ2-6|TRBV10-3|NA|NA
TGTGCCATCAGTGAGTCTCACGAGCAGGGGAAACCTGGGGCCAACGTCCTGACTTTC
CAISESHEQGKPGANVLTF
>TRBJ2-7|TRBV4-1|NA|many
TGCGCCAGCAGCCAAGGGGGCCTAGGGAGTCGACGCGAGCAGTACTTC
CASSQGGLGSRREQYF
>TRBJ2-5|TRBV7-2|NA|many
TGTGCCAGCAGCTTATGGGGGCCGCAAGAGACCCAGTACTTC
CASSLWGPQETQYF
>TRBJ1-1|TRBV9|NA|NA
TGTGCCAGCAGCGGGACAGTAGGTTCCGAAGCTTTCTTT
CASSGTVGSEAFF
>TRBJ1-2|TRBV20-1|TRBD1|NA
TGCAGTGCTAGGAAGCAGGGGGCGAACTATGGCTACACCTTC
CSARKQGANYGYTF
>TRBJ1-6|TRBV19|TRBD1|many
TGTGCCAGTAGTATACGGACAGGGGGACGGAATTCACCCCTCCACTTT
CASSIRTGGRNSPLHF
>TRBJ2-5|TRBV30|NA|few
TGTGCCTGGAATACAGGCCAAGAGACCCAGTACTTC
CAWNTGQETQYF
>TRBJ2-7|TRBV27|TRBD2|NA
TGTGCCAGCGGCGAGACTAGCGGGAGCTACGAGCAGTACTTC
CASGETSGSYEQYF
>TRBJ1-5|TRBV12-3/TRBV12-4|NA|few
TGTGCCAGCAGTTCAAACTCCAGGGTCCCTCAGCCCCAGCATTTT
CASSSNSRVPQPQHF
>TRBJ1-1|TRBV25-1|NA|many
TGTGCCAGCAGTGAATGGGGGGTAACTGAAGCTTTCTTT
CASSEWGVTEAFF
>TRBJ1-1|TRBV29-1|NA|NA
TGCAGCGTCCGGACTAGCGGGAGCACGTTT
CSVRTSGSTF
>TRBJ1-5|TRBV6-5|NA|many
TGTGCCAGCAGTAGGCCGTCAGGGAATCAGCCCCAGCATTTT
CASSRPSGNQPQHF
>TRBJ2-2|TRBV6-1|TRBD2|few
TGTGCCAGCACCCCGAAATGGGGAGGGTCGGCCACCGGGGAGCTGTTTTTT
CASTPKWGGSATGELFF
>TRBJ1-2|TRBV20-1|NA|many
TGCAGTGCTCCCGTTGACGGCGGCTACACCTTC
CSAPVDGGYTF
>TRBJ1-2|TRBV7-2|TRBD1|many
TGTGCCAGCAGCTCAGATCAGGGGGGCGGTGGCTACACCTTC
CASSSDQGGGGYTF
>TRBJ2-7|TRBV27|TRBD1|NA
TGTGCCAGCAGTTTTTGGGGGACAGGGGGACCCGAGCAGTACTTC
CASSFWGTGGPEQYF